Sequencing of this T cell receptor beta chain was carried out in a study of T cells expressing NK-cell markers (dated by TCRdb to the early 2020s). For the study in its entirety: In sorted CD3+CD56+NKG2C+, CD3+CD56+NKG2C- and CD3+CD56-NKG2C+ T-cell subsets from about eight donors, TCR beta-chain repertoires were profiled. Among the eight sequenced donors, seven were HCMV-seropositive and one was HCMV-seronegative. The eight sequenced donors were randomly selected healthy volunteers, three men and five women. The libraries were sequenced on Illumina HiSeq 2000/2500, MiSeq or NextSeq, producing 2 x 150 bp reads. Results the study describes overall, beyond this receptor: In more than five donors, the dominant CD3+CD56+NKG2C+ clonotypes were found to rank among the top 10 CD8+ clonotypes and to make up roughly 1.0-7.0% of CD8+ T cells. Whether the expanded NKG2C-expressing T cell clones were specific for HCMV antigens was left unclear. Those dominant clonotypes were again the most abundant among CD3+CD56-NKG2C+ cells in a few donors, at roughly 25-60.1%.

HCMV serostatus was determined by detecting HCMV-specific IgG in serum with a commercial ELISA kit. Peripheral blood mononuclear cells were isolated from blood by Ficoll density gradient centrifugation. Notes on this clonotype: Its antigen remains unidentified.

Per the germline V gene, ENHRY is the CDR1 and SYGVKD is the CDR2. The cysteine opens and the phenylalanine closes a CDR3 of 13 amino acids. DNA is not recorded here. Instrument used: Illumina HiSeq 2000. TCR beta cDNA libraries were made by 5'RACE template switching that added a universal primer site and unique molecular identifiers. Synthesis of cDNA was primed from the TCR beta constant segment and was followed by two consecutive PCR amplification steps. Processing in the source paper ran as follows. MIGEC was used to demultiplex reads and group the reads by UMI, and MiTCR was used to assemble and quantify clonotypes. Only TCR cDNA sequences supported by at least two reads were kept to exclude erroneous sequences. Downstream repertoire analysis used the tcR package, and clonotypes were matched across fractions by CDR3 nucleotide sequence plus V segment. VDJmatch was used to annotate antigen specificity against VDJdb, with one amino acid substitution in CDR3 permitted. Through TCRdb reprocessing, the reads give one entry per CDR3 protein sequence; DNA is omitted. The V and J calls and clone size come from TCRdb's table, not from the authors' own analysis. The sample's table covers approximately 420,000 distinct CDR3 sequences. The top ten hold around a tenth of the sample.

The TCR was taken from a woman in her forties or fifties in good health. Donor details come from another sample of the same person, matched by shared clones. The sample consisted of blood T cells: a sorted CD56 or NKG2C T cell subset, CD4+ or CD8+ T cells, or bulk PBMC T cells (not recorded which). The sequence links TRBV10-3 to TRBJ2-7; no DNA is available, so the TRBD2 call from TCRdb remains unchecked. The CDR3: CAKRDLDSYEQYF.